Presented here are 2 T cell receptor beta chains from one specimen sequenced in a study of CD8 T cells in ankylosing spondylitis (dated by TCRdb to about 2017). Findings and caveats that apply to the study as a whole: A TCR beta motif made up of under ten highly homologous amino acid variants appeared to be characteristic of blood from ankylosing spondylitis patients.

Libraries were made using 5' RACE. Instrument on record: Illumina HiSeq 2500. TCRdb trimmed public reads at Q25 via fastp, called clones via MiXCR and kept in-frame beta chains. When rows share a CDR3 protein, they turn into one entry using the most common DNA and genes. This sample gives around 390,000 distinct CDR3 sequences in total; about a fifth of them show up just once. The ten top clones hold roughly a sixth of the sample. For these receptors, no antigen is known. Sample: blood, either unsorted or a sorted T cell fraction (not recorded which). The origin of the receptors is a male donor with ankylosing spondylitis.

Only a few counts were recorded for this clonotype. The chain's CDR3 is CASSPVGQGNTEAFF. The CDR3 bases are TGTGCCAGCAGCCCGGTGGGACAGGGGAACACTGAAGCTTTCTTT. This chain links TRBV7-8 with TRBJ1-1; TRBD1 agrees at 9 bases. Germline CDR1 is SGHVS and CDR2 is FQNEAQ. The CDR3 sequence is 15 residues long. J was trimmed by 1 base and V by 5 bases; bases with no gene match: 5.

J is TRBJ1-3 and V is TRBV7-3; D unclear. Per the germline V gene, CDR1 is SGHTA and CDR2 is FQGTGA. The CDR3 runs to 15 residues. Trimming left V 5 bases short and J 1 base short, with 12 bases between. The DNA for the CDR3 is TGTGCCAGCAGCCCGATAGCGGGGTCTGGAAACACCATATATTTT. Translating gives CASSPIAGSGNTIYF.